Below are 21 T cell receptor beta chains sequenced from a single sample in a study of T cell changes during pregnancy in multiple sclerosis. TCRdb keeps only in-frame clones here, not all; method: immunoSEQ multiplex PCR. The data contain tens of thousands of clones, around 93% of them singletons. The input for sequencing was CD4+ T cells from peripheral blood mononuclear cells, taken in the third trimester of pregnancy. These TCRs come from a female donor with multiple sclerosis, enrolled in a pregnancy study.

This chain links TRBV7-3 with TRBJ2-6; weak D call: TRBD2 (5 bases). This CDR3 is 17 amino acids long. Germline CDR1 is SGHTA and CDR2 is FQGTGA. Deletions cut 6 bases from V and 4 bases from J, with 19 bases between. CDR3 region: CASSKPESERGANVLTF. CDR3 DNA sequence: TGTGCCAGCAGTAAACCTGAGTCCGAGCGGGGGGCCAACGTCCTGACTTTC.

The chain combines TRBV5-1 with TRBJ2-1; D gene uncertain. From germline, CDR1 is SGHRS and CDR2 YFSETQ. The CDR3 covers 15 residues. Trimming took 4 bases from V and 1 from J, leaving 12 bases between them. The CDR3 DNA follows: TGCGCCAGCAGCAAAGACCCTAGATCCTACAATGAGCAGTTCTTC. Amino acid sequence: CASSKDPRSYNEQFF.

The chain combines TRBV6-1 with TRBJ1-5; tentative D call: TRBD1 (5 bases). Germline loops: CDR1 MNHNS, CDR2 SASEGT. Trimming removed 6 bases at V and 2 bases at J, with 8 bases between. The CDR3 is 13 residues long. The CDR3 sequence is CASRGGGNQPQHF. The CDR3 DNA sequence: TGTGCCAGCAGGGGGGGTGGCAATCAGCCCCAGCATTTT.

The gene calls are TRBV30 and TRBJ1-6, with a tentative D call TRBD1 (5 bases). Germline lookup yields CDR1 GTSNPN and CDR2 SVGIG (reference sequence). V was shortened by 2 bases and J by 10 bases, with 9 bases between the two germline ends. This CDR3 contains 12 residues. CDR3: CAWSQGGSPLHF. DNA for the CDR3: TGTGCCTGGAGTCAGGGAGGATCACCCCTCCACTTT.

This rearrangement joins TRBV6-6 to TRBJ2-5; D uncertain. This CDR3 is built from 13 residues. V lost 4 bases, J lost 5 bases, and 11 bases lay in between. Per germline, CDR1 MNHNY and CDR2 SVGAGI (reference sequence). The CDR3 loop reads CASSWQVLETQYF. CDR3 coding DNA: TGTGCCAGCAGTTGGCAGGTACTGGAGACCCAGTACTTC.

This clone was observed once. The V gene is TRBV9, the J gene TRBJ1-1; the D is unclear. Germline values: CDR1 SGDLS, CDR2 YYNGEE. The CDR3 has 13 residues. Trimming stripped 2 bases from V and 2 bases from J, with 7 bases between. The CDR3 loop reads CASSVSFNTEAFF. The CDR3 DNA reads TGTGCCAGCAGCGTGAGCTTTAACACTGAAGCTTTCTTT.

The chain joins TRBV6-4 to TRBJ2-3; TRBD1 might be the D (5 bases). This CDR3 spans 15 amino acids. The V and J ends lost 2 bases and 2 bases respectively, with 11 bases between them. Germline V gene data show CDR1 as MRHNA and CDR2 as SNTAGT. This CDR3 reads CASSDTGHLTDTQYF. The CDR3 DNA reads TGTGCCAGCAGTGACACAGGTCACCTCACAGATACGCAGTATTTT.

The chain couples TRBV9 to TRBJ1-2; perhaps TRBD1 as D (5 bases). Deletions cut 0 bases from V and 4 bases from J, with 13 bases between. In germline, CDR1 is SGDLS, CDR2 YYNGEE. This CDR3 comprises 15 residues. The CDR3 protein is CASSVAAQGGYGYTF. As DNA, the CDR3 is TGTGCCAGCAGCGTAGCCGCCCAGGGTGGCTATGGCTACACCTTC.

The chain employs TRBV7-2 and TRBJ2-7; D ambiguous. CDR3 length: 12 amino acids. V was pared by 4 bases and J by 2 bases, with 6 bases between. The V gene's germline CDR1 is SGHTA and CDR2 FQGNSA. Here the CDR3 DNA reads TGTGCCAGCAGCTCTAACGCCTACGAGCAGTACTTC. It translates to CASSSNAYEQYF.

This chain's CDR3 is CASSIQRASGANVLTF. The CDR3 DNA sequence: TGTGCCAGTAGTATCCAGAGGGCCTCTGGGGCCAACGTCCTGACTTTC. This chain joins TRBV19 and TRBJ2-6, with D possibly being TRBD2 (5 bases). Germline loops: CDR1 LNHDA, CDR2 SQIVND (reference sequence). This CDR3 contains 16 residues. V lost 3 bases to trimming and J lost 0 bases, with 9 bases between them. The full variable domain, its missing parts supplied by reference TRBV19 and TRBJ2-6, is DGGITQSPKYLFRKEGQNVTLSCEQNLNHDAMYWYRQDPGQGLRLIYYSQIVNDFQKGDIAEGYSVSREKKESFPLTVTSAQKNPTAFYLCASSIQRASGANVLTFGAGSRLTVL.

The chain combines TRBV7-9 with TRBJ2-5, with 9 bases lining up with TRBD1. The J segment lost 3 bases and the V segment lost 5 bases, leaving 10 bases of the junction unmatched. Germline V gives CDR1 SEHNR, CDR2 FQNEAQ (reference sequence). The CDR3 is made up of 16 amino acids. CDR3 DNA sequence: TGTGCCAGCAGCCAAGGTGGACAGGGGATAGAAGAGACCCAGTACTTC. It yields the protein CASSQGGQGIEETQYF.

The rearrangement joins TRBV6-1 to TRBJ1-2, with D possibly being TRBD1 (6 bases). Deletions cut 5 bases from V and 2 bases from J, with 9 bases between. The CDR3 is 13 residues long. Germline V gene sequence: CDR1 MNHNS, CDR2 SASEGT. The CDR3, as DNA: TGTGCCAGCAGTCGCGACAGGAACTATGGCTACACCTTC. This translates into CASSRDRNYGYTF.

V gene TRBV9 combines with J gene TRBJ2-3, with unresolved D. CDR3 length equals 16 residues. Germline lookup yields CDR1 SGDLS and CDR2 YYNGEE. V lost 0 bases and J lost 2, with 13 bases in between. The DNA of the CDR3 is TGTGCCAGCAGCGTAGATAGCTCGCGAGTCACAGATACGCAGTATTTT. It translates to CASSVDSSRVTDTQYF.

The genes are TRBV29-1 and TRBJ2-1; 8 bases fit TRBD2. CDR1 SQVTM and CDR2 ANQGSEA come from the germline V gene. J gave up 4 bases and V 2 bases, and 4 bases lay outside the gene matches. The CDR3 loop spans 14 amino acids. The CDR3 DNA is TGCAGCGTTGAAAGGAGCGGGAGTTACAATGAGCAGTTCTTC. This gives the protein CSVERSGSYNEQFF.

This sequence joins TRBV30 and TRBJ2-3; D may be TRBD1 (6 bases). Germline-derived CDR1 and CDR2 are GTSNPN and SVGIG (reference sequence). This CDR3 comprises 16 residues. V lost 5 bases and J lost 1, with 19 bases in between. CDR3 amino acids: CAWCPAGARGTDTQYF. The CDR3 DNA sequence: TGTGCCTGGTGCCCGGCAGGGGCTAGGGGCACAGATACGCAGTATTTT.

The rearrangement links TRBV7-2 to TRBJ2-2; 10 bases match TRBD1. Germline V gene sequence: CDR1 SGHTA, CDR2 FQGNSA. The V segment lost 5 bases and the J segment 1 base; nucleotides outside the gene matches: 13. This CDR3 comprises 19 residues. The CDR3 loop reads CASSPSGWDRGLNTGELFF. DNA of the CDR3: TGTGCCAGCAGCCCCAGTGGGTGGGACAGGGGATTGAACACCGGGGAGCTGTTTTTT.

The J gene is TRBJ2-5, the V gene TRBV6-6; 8 bases align to TRBD2. CDR3 length equals 12 residues. CDR1 MNHNY and CDR2 SVGAGI come from the germline V gene (reference sequence). V shed 5 bases, J shed 9 bases, and the junction held 5 bases outside the gene matches. This CDR3 is CASSRRGGSQYF. For the CDR3, the DNA is TGTGCCAGCAGTAGACGCGGGGGGTCCCAGTACTTC.

The rearrangement uses TRBV2 and TRBJ1-2; TRBD1 is a possible D gene (6 bases). The ends were cut back, 6 bases at V and 4 bases at J, with 21 bases in the middle. The CDR3 is made up of 16 amino acids. Germline V gene data show CDR1 as SNHLY and CDR2 as FYNNEI. As DNA, the CDR3 is TGTGCCAGCAGAGACCCAGGGGACCCGTCCTTCTATGGCTACACCTTC. It encodes CASRDPGDPSFYGYTF.

The J gene is TRBJ2-2, the V gene TRBV6-7; D is ambiguous. TRBV6-7 is filed as an ORF, its function uncertain. The CDR3 is made up of 13 amino acids. V was pared by 2 bases and J by 4 bases, with 5 bases between. The CDR3 DNA follows: TGTGCCAGCAGTTACGGTAGCACCGGGGAGCTGTTTTTT. As protein: CASSYGSTGELFF.

V gene TRBV7-6 combines with J gene TRBJ1-2, with D tentatively TRBD1 (6 bases). The CDR3 has 13 residues. Trimming removed 3 bases from V and 5 bases from J, with 10 bases in between. Per germline, CDR1 SGHVS and CDR2 FNYEAQ. This CDR3 reads CASSLGAGYGYTF. DNA of the CDR3: TGTGCCAGCAGCTTGGGGGCAGGGTATGGCTACACCTTC.

The J gene is TRBJ2-7, the V gene TRBV6-6; 8 bases agree with TRBD2. Looked up from germline, CDR1 is MNHNY and CDR2 is SVGAGI (reference sequence). V lost 5 bases and J lost 4; bases outside the gene matches: 13. This CDR3 is built from 16 residues. The CDR3 nucleotides read TGTGCCAGCAGTCTCGGTCCTACGGGAGGGGGGTACGAGCAGTACTTC. It encodes CASSLGPTGGGYEQYF.